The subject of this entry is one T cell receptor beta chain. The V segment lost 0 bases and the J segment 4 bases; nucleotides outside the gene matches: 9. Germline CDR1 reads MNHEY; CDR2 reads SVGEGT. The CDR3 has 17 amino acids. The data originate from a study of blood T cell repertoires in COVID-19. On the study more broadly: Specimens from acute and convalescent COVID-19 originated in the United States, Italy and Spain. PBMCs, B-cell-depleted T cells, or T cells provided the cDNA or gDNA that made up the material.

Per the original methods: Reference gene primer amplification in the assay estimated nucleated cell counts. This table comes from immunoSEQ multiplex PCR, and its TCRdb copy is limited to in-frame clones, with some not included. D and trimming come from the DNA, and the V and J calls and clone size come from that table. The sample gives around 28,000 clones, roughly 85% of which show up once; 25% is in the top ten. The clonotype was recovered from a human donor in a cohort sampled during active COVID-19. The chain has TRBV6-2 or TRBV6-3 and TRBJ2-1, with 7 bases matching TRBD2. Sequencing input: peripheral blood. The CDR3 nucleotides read TGTGCCAGCAGTTACTCGGTCGGTCTAGCGGATTACAATGAGCAGTTCTTC. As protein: CASSYSVGLADYNEQFF.